A selection of T cell receptor beta chains follows, all from one sample in a study of shared clonotypes between healthy human individuals. The repertoire was sequenced with immunoSEQ multiplex PCR; TCRdb's copy has only in-frame clones and lacks some. This table holds approximately 1,500,000 clones, 98% found once. Sequences were obtained from naive CD4+ T cells sorted from blood. These receptors were taken from a man under 40 in good health. CDR3s include the opening cysteine and the closing phenylalanine or tryptophan. D genes are given only for firm matches. Expanded clones are given a class, and other clones once, few, many or no size at all.

CDR3nt | CDR3aa | abundance | j_gene | d_gene | v_gene
TGTGCCACCCGCGGTAGCGGGGGCTACGAGCAGTACTTC | CATRGSGGYEQYF | . | TRBJ2-7 | TRBD2 | TRBV6-5
TGTGCCAGCAGCTTTAAGGACTACGAGCAGTACTTC | CASSFKDYEQYF | . | TRBJ2-7 | . | TRBV11-2
TGTGCCAGCTCACCTCCGGGACTAGCGGCCGGGGAGTTCTTC | CASSPPGLAAGEFF | . | TRBJ2-1 | TRBD2 | TRBV18
TGCGCCAGCACGGAGGGTTGGGAGACCCAGTACTTC | CASTEGWETQYF | . | TRBJ2-5 | . | TRBV5-1
TGTGCCAGCTCACCCCGGCGGGGCGCTGAAAAACTGTTTTTT | CASSPRRGAEKLFF | . | TRBJ1-4 | . | TRBV18
TGTGCCAGCAGTCGGGGGTACAATGAGCAGTTCTTC | CASSRGYNEQFF | . | TRBJ2-1 | . | TRBV11-2
TGTGCCAGCAGTGAAGCAGTTTACGAGCAGTACTTC | CASSEAVYEQYF | . | TRBJ2-7 | . | TRBV6-1
TGCGCCAGCAGCCAAGTAGGAAACACCATATATTTT | CASSQVGNTIYF | . | TRBJ1-3 | . | TRBV4-1
TGTGCCAGCAGCTTAAGGACAGGGGGATCTGGAAACACCATATATTTT | CASSLRTGGSGNTIYF | . | TRBJ1-3 | TRBD1 | TRBV7-6
TGTGCCAGCAGCGTAGCTAGCACCTCTGGCGAGCAGTACTTC | CASSVASTSGEQYF | once | TRBJ2-7 | . | TRBV9
TGTGCCAGCAGCTCCGCGCGAGGGCTCCAAGAGACCCAGTACTTC | CASSSARGLQETQYF | . | TRBJ2-5 | . | TRBV5-4
TGTGCCAGCAGCCAAGGACGGGAACAAGAGACCCAGTACTTC | CASSQGREQETQYF | . | TRBJ2-5 | . | TRBV5-4
TGTGCCAGTAGTATAGTGCCGGGGTCCTACGAGCAGTACTTC | CASSIVPGSYEQYF | . | TRBJ2-7 | . | TRBV19
TGTGCCAGCAGCTTGGGGGTTCAGACAGATACGCAGTATTTT | CASSLGVQTDTQYF | . | TRBJ2-3 | . | TRBV13
TGTGCCACAACGGGACGAGTACTCGGTGGGGCCAACGTCCTGACTTTC | CATTGRVLGGANVLTF | . | TRBJ2-6 | . | TRBV19
TGTGCCAGCAGGGGCCAAAGTAACTATGGCTACACCTTC | CASRGQSNYGYTF | . | TRBJ1-2 | . | TRBV2
TGTGCCAGCTCACCACGGGTTGGATTGGCGGGGTTTGACGAGCAGTACTTC | CASSPRVGLAGFDEQYF | . | TRBJ2-7 | . | TRBV18
TGTGCCAGCAGATTAGCGGGAGGGTACTACGAGCAGTACTTC | CASRLAGGYYEQYF | . | TRBJ2-7 | TRBD2 | TRBV27
TGTGCCAGCAGTGGGGACAGGTTCTACGAGCAGTACTTC | CASSGDRFYEQYF | . | TRBJ2-7 | TRBD1 | TRBV6-1
TGTGCCAGCAGCTTTTTCCAGTTAGCTAACTATGGCTACACCTTC | CASSFFQLANYGYTF | . | TRBJ1-2 | . | TRBV7-9
TGCGCCAGCAGCTCATTAGGACTAGATACAGATACGCAGTATTTT | CASSSLGLDTDTQYF | . | TRBJ2-3 | TRBD2 | TRBV5-1
TGTGCCAGCTCACCCCGGACTAGCGGGAGGGCCCTCGTAGAGACCCAGTACTTC | CASSPRTSGRALVETQYF | . | TRBJ2-5 | TRBD2 | TRBV18
TGTGCCAGCAGCCATGGGGCTAACACCGGGGAGCTGTTTTTT | CASSHGANTGELFF | . | TRBJ2-2 | . | TRBV9